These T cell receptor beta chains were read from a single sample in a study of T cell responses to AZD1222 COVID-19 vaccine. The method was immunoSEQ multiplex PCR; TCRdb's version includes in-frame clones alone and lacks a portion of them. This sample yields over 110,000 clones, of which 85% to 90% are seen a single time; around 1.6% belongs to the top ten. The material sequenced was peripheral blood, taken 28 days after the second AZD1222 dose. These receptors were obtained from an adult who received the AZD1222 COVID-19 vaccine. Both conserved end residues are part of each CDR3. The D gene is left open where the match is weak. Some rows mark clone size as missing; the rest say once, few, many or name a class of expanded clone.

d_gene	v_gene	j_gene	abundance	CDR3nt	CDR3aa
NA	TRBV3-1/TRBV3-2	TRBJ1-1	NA	TGTGCCAGCAGCCCTCGGGGATCGGGCAACACTGAAGCTTTCTTT	CASSPRGSGNTEAFF
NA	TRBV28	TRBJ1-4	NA	TGTGCCAGCAGTTTAAGGGACCTACCCCAAAAACTGTTTTTT	CASSLRDLPQKLFF
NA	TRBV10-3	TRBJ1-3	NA	TGTGCCATCAGTGAGTCGACCTCTGGAAACACCATATATTTT	CAISESTSGNTIYF
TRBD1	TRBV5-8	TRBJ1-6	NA	TGTGCCAGCAGCAGACAGGGGGCAAATTCACCCCTCCACTTT	CASSRQGANSPLHF
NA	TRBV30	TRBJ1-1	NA	TGTGCCTGGAGTGGGGGGGGCGAAGCTTTCTTT	CAWSGGGEAFF
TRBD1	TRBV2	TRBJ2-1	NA	TGTGCCAGCCAACAGGGGAATGAGCAGTTCTTC	CASQQGNEQFF
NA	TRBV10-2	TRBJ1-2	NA	TGCGCCAGCAGTGAGTCCGTGTGGTATGGCTACACCTTC	CASSESVWYGYTF
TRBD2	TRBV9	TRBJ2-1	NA	TGTGCCAGCAGCGTCGCTCTCGGACTAGCGGGAGGTCAGGCAGGTGAGCAGTTCTTC	CASSVALGLAGGQAGEQFF
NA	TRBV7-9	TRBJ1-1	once	TGTGCCAGCAGCGCAGGATTCGGGGTTGGAGCTTTCTTT	CASSAGFGVGAFF
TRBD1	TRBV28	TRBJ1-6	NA	TGTGCCAGCAGCCGGGCAGGGGGCTATAATTCACCCCTCCACTTT	CASSRAGGYNSPLHF